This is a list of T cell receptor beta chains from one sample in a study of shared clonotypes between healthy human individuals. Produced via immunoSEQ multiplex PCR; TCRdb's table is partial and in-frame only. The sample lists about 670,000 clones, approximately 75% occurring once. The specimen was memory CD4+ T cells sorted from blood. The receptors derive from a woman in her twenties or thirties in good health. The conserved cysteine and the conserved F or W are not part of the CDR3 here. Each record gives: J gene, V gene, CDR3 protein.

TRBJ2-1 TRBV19 ASSLLGPSSYNEQF
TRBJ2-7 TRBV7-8 ASSFTKRDEQY
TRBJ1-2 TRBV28 ASSSPAPGTGGYGYT
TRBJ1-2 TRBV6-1 ASKLQGLAYGYT
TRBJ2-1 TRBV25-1 ASSKNSEQF
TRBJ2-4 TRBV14 ASSPAGGRGNIQY
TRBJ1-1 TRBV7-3 ASSLKGAANTEAF
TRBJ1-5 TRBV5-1 ASSLEKARNQPQH
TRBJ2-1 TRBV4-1 ASSPRGLARSNEQF
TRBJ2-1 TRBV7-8 ASSFQTGYNEQF
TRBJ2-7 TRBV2 ASSADSVSYEQY
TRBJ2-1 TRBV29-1 SVPLSVGDEYNEQF
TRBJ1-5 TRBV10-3 AISPGHNQPQH
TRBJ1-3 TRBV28 ASSLGVSSSGNTIY
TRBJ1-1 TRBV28 ASSFRGTSTEAF
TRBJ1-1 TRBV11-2 ASSTDRVNTEAF
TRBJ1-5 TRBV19 ASLRGDRGSNQPQH
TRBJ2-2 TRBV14 ASSRWPRGGTGELF
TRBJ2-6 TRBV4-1 ASSQVRQGTNSGANVLT
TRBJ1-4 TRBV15 ATSRELAATNEKLF